The 13 T cell receptor beta chains below all came from one sample that was sequenced in a study of response to subunit inactivated influenza vaccine. A single record per CDR3 protein comes from TCRdb applying MiXCR to the RT-PCR reads. In the table there are about half a million distinct CDR3 sequences, less than 10% of which are singletons. The sample in question was PBMCs from blood, obtained about 23 months after vaccination. These receptors originate from a man between 50 and 69 years old who received an inactivated influenza vaccine.

This rearrangement joins TRBV7-9 to TRBJ2-7; 11 bases are a match to TRBD2. V lost 4 bases and J lost 7; bases outside the gene matches: 9. This CDR3 spans 15 amino acids. In germline, CDR1 is SEHNR, CDR2 FQNEAQ (reference sequence). The chain's CDR3 is CASSSLAGAPWEQYF. DNA for the CDR3: TGTGCCAGCAGCTCACTAGCGGGGGCTCCCTGGGAGCAGTACTTC.

V and J are TRBV7-8 and TRBJ2-7; no clear D gene. With 5 bases removed from V and 1 base from J, the gap between germline ends came to 9 bases. CDR3 length equals 13 residues. Germline assignment: CDR1 SGHVS and CDR2 FQNEAQ. CDR3 coding DNA: TGTGCCAGCAGCAATAATCCTTCCTACGAGCAGTACTTC. Its protein is CASSNNPSYEQYF.

This clonotype was seen only a few times. The J gene is TRBJ2-1, the V gene TRBV28, with D tentatively TRBD1 (6 bases). CDR1 and CDR2 from the germline V gene are MDHEN and SYDVKM. Trimming cost V 5 bases and J 4 bases, with 12 bases left between them. The CDR3 totals 14 residues. CDR3 bases: TGTGCCAGCAGTCGACAGGTGGGGTACAATGAGCAGTTCTTC. Translation: CASSRQVGYNEQFF.

The chain carries TRBV4-1 and TRBJ2-7; 7 bases agree with TRBD1. Germline V CDR1 and CDR2: MGHRA, YSYEKL. This CDR3 has 16 amino acids. V gave up 3 bases and J gave up 2 bases; unmatched junction bases: 10. The CDR3 reads CASSQGPGQLTYEQYF. The CDR3 DNA follows: TGCGCCAGCAGCCAGGGTCCGGGACAGCTCACCTACGAGCAGTACTTC.

The J gene is TRBJ1-4, the V gene TRBV5-1; D gene uncertain. V was pared by 0 bases and J by 0 bases, with 15 bases between. CDR1 SGHRS and CDR2 YFSETQ come from the germline V gene. The CDR3 length is 18 residues. DNA for the CDR3: TGCGCCAGCAGCTTGGTTTCGGGCAGCCCAGCAACTAATGAAAAACTGTTTTTT. It encodes CASSLVSGSPATNEKLFF.

The rearrangement joins TRBV3-1 to TRBJ2-3; D is possibly TRBD1 (5 bases). V lost 3 bases and J 6 bases, leaving 10 bases between the germline ends. The CDR3 is made up of 13 amino acids. CDR1 is LGHDT, CDR2 YNNKEL, per germline (reference sequence). The CDR3 coding sequence is TGTGCCAGCAGCCACCTAGGGGTGGATACGCAGTATTTT. This encodes CASSHLGVDTQYF.

This clonotype was counted at least ten times. This chain connects TRBV5-1 to TRBJ2-7, with 10 bases fitting TRBD2. This CDR3 has 15 residues. The germline V gene encodes CDR1 SGHRS and CDR2 YFSETQ. V trimming: 1 base; J trimming: 4 bases; junction bases outside the gene matches: 5. The CDR3 here is CASSLSAGGPYEQYF. CDR3 nucleotide sequence: TGCGCCAGCAGCTTGTCAGCGGGAGGGCCATACGAGCAGTACTTC.

DNA for the CDR3: TGTGCCAGCAGACCACAGGGGCGAGAGACCCAGTACTTC. Its protein product is CASRPQGRETQYF. The chain has TRBV12-3 or TRBV12-4 and TRBJ2-5; TRBD1 agrees at 7 bases. The V segment lost 6 bases and the J segment 4 bases; nucleotides outside the gene matches: 5. This CDR3 spans 13 amino acids.

A few counts support this clonotype. The V call is TRBV12-3 or TRBV12-4, the J call TRBJ2-3; D is ambiguous. This CDR3 has 15 amino acids. The V end was cut by 3 bases, the J end by 0 bases, with 10 bases between. This CDR3 is CASSFVGSSTDTQYF. CDR3 DNA: TGTGCCAGCAGTTTTGTTGGCTCTAGCACAGATACGCAGTATTTT.

There are many counts of this clonotype. This chain connects TRBV11-3 to TRBJ2-1, with 7 bases identical to TRBD2. Germline trimming cut 1 base from V and 4 bases from J; bases unmatched to any gene: 13. The CDR3 consists of 18 residues. Germline V gene lookup returns CDR1 SGHNT and CDR2 YENEEA. CDR3 nucleotides: TGTGCCAGCAGCTTAGTTTCCCACGGGACTACCAAATACAATGAGCAGTTCTTC. This codes for CASSLVSHGTTKYNEQFF.

CDR3: CASSAGGGYIQYF. The CDR3 nucleotides are TGTGCCAGCAGCGCAGGGGGTGGATACATTCAGTACTTC. The J gene is TRBJ2-4, the V gene TRBV9, with TRBD1 matching 7 bases. Germline trimming cut 3 bases from V and 8 bases from J; bases unmatched to any gene: 5. The CDR3 extends over 13 amino acids. Looked up from germline, CDR1 is SGDLS and CDR2 is YYNGEE. The complete variable domain, with remaining parts taken from reference TRBV9 and TRBJ2-4, reads DSGVTQTPKHLITATGQRVTLRCSPRSGDLSVYWYQQSLDQGLQFLIQYYNGEERAKGNILERFSAQQFPDLHSELNLSSLELGDSALYFCASSAGGGYIQYFGAGTRLSVL.

The chain carries TRBV4-1 and TRBJ2-7, with 12 bases lining up with TRBD2. Germline V CDR1 and CDR2: MGHRA, YSYEKL. Unmatched junction bases numbered 4, after V lost 0 bases and J lost 1 base. The CDR3 length is 17 residues. The CDR3 DNA follows: TGCGCCAGCAGCCAAGAACTCGGACTAGCGGGATCCTACGAGCAGTACTTC. Translated: CASSQELGLAGSYEQYF.

The rearrangement joins TRBV27 to TRBJ2-7, with D possibly called TRBD1 or TRBD2 (7 bases each). The CDR3 sequence is 15 residues long. In germline, CDR1 is MNHEY, CDR2 SMNVEV (reference sequence). Trimming took 5 bases from V and 5 from J, leaving 19 bases between them. CDR3 in amino acids: CASSQGGALWDEQYF. The CDR3, as DNA: TGTGCCAGCAGTCAGGGGGGGGCCCTGTGGGACGAGCAGTACTTC.